These 12 T cell receptor beta chains came from one sample sequenced in a study of blood T cell repertoires in COVID-19 (dated by TCRdb to the early 2020s). The method behind the library was the immunoSEQ multiplex PCR assay. TCRdb obtained this table from immuneACCESS and retained in-frame rearrangements with V and J assigned. These tables miss some clones; where compared with another copy, unresolved V genes account for less than half of the shortfall, and the remainder is unexplained. The sample includes 250,000 to 300,000 clones, with roughly 88% observed a single time. The ten largest account for approximately 1% of the sample. Sequenced sample: PBMCs or T cells enriched from blood (not recorded which). The source is a woman in her 30s who had recovered from COVID-19.

This sequence joins TRBV29-1 and TRBJ2-2; D remains unclear. The CDR3 is made up of 12 amino acids. CDR1 and CDR2 (germline): SQVTM, ANQGSEA. The V end lost 7 bases, the J end lost 2 bases, and 8 bases lay between the germline ends. The CDR3 coding sequence is TGCAGCGCCGTAGTAAACACCGGGGAGCTGTTTTTT. Translating it yields CSAVVNTGELFF.

This chain links TRBV12-3 or TRBV12-4 with TRBJ1-1, with 7 nucleotides matching TRBD1. V trimming: 6 bases; J trimming: 4 bases; junction bases outside the gene matches: 5. CDR3 length: 13 residues. The CDR3 bases are TGTGCCAGCAGCTCGACAGGGCGCACTGAAGCTTTCTTT. Amino acid sequence: CASSSTGRTEAFF.

The genes are TRBV27 and TRBJ1-5, with a possible D match to TRBD1 (6 bases). The germline CDR1 and CDR2 sequences are MNHEY and SMNVEV (reference sequence). The CDR3 length is 14 residues. The germline V and J ends were trimmed by 5 bases and 6 bases, with 14 bases remaining between them. The CDR3 spells CASSQGGPPQPQHF. The CDR3, as DNA: TGTGCCAGCAGTCAAGGGGGACCGCCTCAGCCCCAGCATTTT.

This clone was seen only a few times. The same CDR3 also results from other DNA sequences found in this sample. This chain joins TRBV3-1 (or the pseudogene TRBV3-2) and TRBJ2-7; tentatively, D is TRBD2 (6 bases). The V gene's germline CDR1 is LGHDT and CDR2 YNNKEL (reference sequence). CDR3 length equals 15 residues. V was shortened by 1 base and J by 1 base, with 11 bases between the two germline ends. This CDR3 reads CASSQAGDVSYEQYF. DNA of the CDR3: TGTGCCAGCAGCCAAGCGGGAGATGTATCCTACGAGCAGTACTTC.

About this clone: The likely explanation is a read error, given a far larger clone one base away. V and J are TRBV11-2 and TRBJ2-7, with a possible D match to TRBD1 (6 bases). Germline-derived CDR1 and CDR2 are SGHAT and FQNNGV. The CDR3 has 13 residues. Trimming left V 2 bases short and J 2 bases short, with 7 bases between. CDR3 in DNA: TGTGCCAGCAGCTTACGACAGGCCTACGAGCAGTACTTC. Translation: CASSLRQAYEQYF.

This clone was detected once. This rearrangement joins TRBV19 to TRBJ1-2; TRBD1 aligns across 8 bases. In germline, CDR1 is LNHDA, CDR2 SQIVND (reference sequence). The CDR3 is made up of 16 amino acids. Trimming removed 4 bases from V and 7 bases from J; junction bases left unmatched: 14. The CDR3 DNA reads as TGTGCCAGTAGTACACTCCCTAGAACAGGGGGTGGTGGCTACACCTTC. It is translated as CASSTLPRTGGGGYTF.

This sequence joins TRBV5-5 and TRBJ2-3, with 12 positions matching TRBD1. This CDR3 has 19 amino acids. Germline trimming cut 4 bases from V and 4 bases from J; bases unmatched to any gene: 16. Germline lookup yields CDR1 SGHKS and CDR2 YYEKEE (reference sequence). Here the CDR3 DNA reads TGTGCCAGCAGCCCCCCGGGACAGGGGGCGCTGGGTGGTTCAGATACGCAGTATTTT. Amino acids: CASSPPGQGALGGSDTQYF.

V is TRBV11-2 and J is TRBJ1-5; 8 bases align to TRBD1. CDR1 SGHAT and CDR2 FQNNGV come from the germline V gene. V dropped 2 bases and J dropped 5; count of bases not matched to a gene: 5. The CDR3 is made up of 15 amino acids. The CDR3 reads CASSLNTGGDQPQHF. The CDR3 DNA sequence: TGTGCCAGCAGCTTAAATACAGGGGGTGATCAGCCCCAGCATTTT.

The V call is TRBV9, the J call TRBJ1-1; 8 nucleotides agree with TRBD1. The V gene's germline CDR1 is SGDLS and CDR2 YYNGEE. With 0 bases clipped from V and 4 bases from J, the junction kept 5 bases outside the gene matches. CDR3 length: 15 amino acids. Here the CDR3 DNA reads TGTGCCAGCAGCGTAGCTGGGACAGGACGCACTGAAGCTTTCTTT. This encodes CASSVAGTGRTEAFF. The variable domain in full, completed from reference TRBV9 and TRBJ1-1, reads DSGVTQTPKHLITATGQRVTLRCSPRSGDLSVYWYQQSLDQGLQFLIQYYNGEERAKGNILERFSAQQFPDLHSELNLSSLELGDSALYFCASSVAGTGRTEAFFGQGTRLTVV.

The table lists this clone with a count of one. The rearrangement links TRBV5-1 to TRBJ1-1, with unresolved D. Per the germline V gene, CDR1 is SGHRS and CDR2 is YFSETQ. The CDR3 has 15 residues. V was clipped by 1 base and J by 5 bases, with 15 bases between them. The CDR3 region has the DNA TGCGCCAGCAGCTTGCGGTCCGTCGCTTCGACTGAAGCTTTCTTT. Protein: CASSLRSVASTEAFF. The entire variable domain, with the rest obtained from reference TRBV5-1 and TRBJ1-1, is as follows: KAGVTQTPRYLIKTRGQQVTLSCSPISGHRSVSWYQQTPGQGLQFLFEYFSETQRNKGNFPGRFSGRQFSNSRSEMNVSTLELGDSALYLCASSLRSVASTEAFFGQGTRLTVV.

The J gene is TRBJ2-3, the V gene TRBV5-1; TRBD2 matches at 10 bases. The CDR3 contains 21 residues. V was clipped by 7 bases and J by 1 base; unmatched bases: 24. Per the germline V gene, CDR1 is SGHRS and CDR2 is YFSETQ. CDR3 nucleotides: TGCGCCAGCTGCGACTCCTACTCAGCCGGTAGCGGGGGGCTGGGCACAGATACGCAGTATTTT. Translating gives CASCDSYSAGSGGLGTDTQYF.

The chain combines TRBV12-3 or TRBV12-4 with TRBJ2-7; a possible D gene is TRBD2 (5 bases). The V end was cut by 3 bases, the J end by 1 base, with 7 bases between. The CDR3 is 13 amino acids. The CDR3 reads CASSLGSSYEQYF. The DNA for the CDR3 is TGTGCCAGCAGTTTGGGGAGTTCCTACGAGCAGTACTTC.